The 18 T cell receptor beta chains given below trace back to one sample, sequenced in a study of Ad26.COV2.S vaccination and SARS-CoV-2 variants. The treatment here: about 20 received Ad26.COV2.S at low or high dose, single or two shots; several received placebo; per-sample allocation not given. Samples came from day 63 after the first vaccine or placebo injection. TCRdb's copy holds only in-frame clones and misses some; the assay was immunoSEQ multiplex PCR. The repertoire includes some 480,000 clones, 70% to 90% of them detected once, and over 10% sits in the top ten. The sample in question was peripheral blood, obtained in a trial of Ad26.COV2.S vaccine versus placebo. Receptor source: a person aged 18-65 years who received the Ad26.COV2.S COVID-19 vaccine or a placebo.

About this clone: Other DNA sequences in the same sample also yield this CDR3. V is TRBV27 and J is TRBJ2-1; D is ambiguous. Per the germline V gene, CDR1 is MNHEY and CDR2 is SMNVEV (reference sequence). The CDR3 has 14 amino acids. Trimming removed 6 bases from V and 0 bases from J, with 9 bases in between. The CDR3 loop reads CASRERGSYNEQFF. CDR3 sequence (DNA): TGTGCCAGCAGAGAGCGAGGCTCCTACAATGAGCAGTTCTTC.

This chain joins TRBV29-1 and TRBJ1-2; no clear D gene. Trimming removed 2 bases at V and 6 bases at J, with 4 bases between. The CDR3 has 10 residues. Germline loops: CDR1 SQVTM, CDR2 ANQGSEA. As DNA, the CDR3 is TGCAGCGTTGAAAGGGATGGCTACACCTTC. It is translated as CSVERDGYTF.

The chain uses TRBV19 and TRBJ2-7, with 11 bases that match TRBD2. V lost 3 bases to trimming and J lost 2 bases; unmatched junction nucleotides: 6. CDR1 LNHDA and CDR2 SQIVND come from the germline V gene (reference sequence). This CDR3 has 16 residues. CDR3 region: CASSMLLAGAPYEQYF. As DNA, the CDR3 is TGTGCCAGTAGTATGTTACTAGCGGGAGCCCCCTACGAGCAGTACTTC.

V usage is TRBV19 and J usage is TRBJ2-1; TRBD2 matches at 9 bases. The length of the CDR3 is 15 residues. V lost 3 bases, J lost 6 bases, and 6 bases stayed unmatched. Germline values: CDR1 LNHDA, CDR2 SQIVND (reference sequence). CDR3: CASSIGGRAGNEQFF. CDR3 DNA sequence: TGTGCCAGTAGTATCGGCGGGAGGGCCGGCAATGAGCAGTTCTTC.

As for this clone: The sample holds other DNA sequences that translate to the same CDR3. The gene calls are TRBV28 and TRBJ2-7; 8 bases agree with TRBD2. The junction had 10 bases not matched to a gene; V was cut back by 4 bases and J by 5 bases. Germline V gene data show CDR1 as MDHEN and CDR2 as SYDVKM. The CDR3 has 15 residues. The CDR3 DNA reads as TGTGCCAGCAGTTCGCCCAGCGGGAGCGTGGACGAGCAGTACTTC. This gives the protein CASSSPSGSVDEQYF.

This clone was observed a single time. This chain links TRBV5-1 with TRBJ2-3; D is possibly TRBD2 (6 bases). CDR1 and CDR2 from the germline V gene are SGHRS and YFSETQ. The CDR3 loop spans 16 amino acids. V lost 4 bases and J 4 bases, leaving 19 bases between the germline ends. CDR3 sequence: CASSRGTPGWADTQYF. The CDR3 DNA is TGCGCCAGCAGCCGCGGGACTCCAGGTTGGGCAGATACGCAGTATTTT. Combining the CDR3 with reference TRBV5-1 and TRBJ2-3 gives the whole variable domain KAGVTQTPRYLIKTRGQQVTLSCSPISGHRSVSWYQQTPGQGLQFLFEYFSETQRNKGNFPGRFSGRQFSNSRSEMNVSTLELGDSALYLCASSRGTPGWADTQYFGPGTRLTVL.

The chain has TRBV27 and TRBJ2-3, with D tentatively TRBD2 (5 bases). V was clipped by 0 bases and J by 3 bases, with 10 bases between them. Germline assignment: CDR1 MNHEY and CDR2 SMNVEV (reference sequence). This CDR3 has 15 amino acids. The CDR3 region is CASSLSSGMTDTQYF. The CDR3 DNA reads as TGTGCCAGCAGTTTATCTTCCGGGATGACAGATACGCAGTATTTT.

V gene TRBV9 combines with J gene TRBJ2-2, with D possibly matching TRBD2 (6 bases). CDR3 size: 17 residues. Germline V CDR1 and CDR2: SGDLS, YYNGEE. Trimming cost V 3 bases and J 7 bases, with 22 bases left between them. CDR3 sequence reads: CASSGTMSPHPGGELFF. Written as DNA, the CDR3 is TGTGCCAGCAGCGGGACTATGAGTCCCCATCCAGGCGGGGAGCTGTTTTTT.

The rearrangement joins TRBV27 to TRBJ2-7; either TRBD1 or TRBD2 may fit D (5 bases each). V was clipped by 8 bases and J by 7 bases, with 21 bases between them. The CDR3 has 14 amino acids. The germline gives CDR1 MNHEY, CDR2 SMNVEV (reference sequence). The CDR3 loop reads CASGTGAPGREQYF. The CDR3 region has the DNA TGTGCCAGCGGAACCGGGGCCCCCGGCCGGGAGCAGTACTTC.

The chain links TRBV12-3 or TRBV12-4 to TRBJ2-5; D unclear. Trimming pared 5 bases from V and 5 bases from J, leaving 9 bases between. This CDR3 is 12 amino acids long. CDR3 protein: CASSQIGETQYF. The CDR3 coding sequence is TGTGCCAGCAGTCAAATTGGGGAGACCCAGTACTTC.

Here the CDR3 DNA reads TGTGCCAGCACGTGGGCAGGGAGAGGGACCGGGGAGCTGTTTTTT. Encoded protein: CASTWAGRGTGELFF. The rearrangement joins TRBV2 to TRBJ2-2; possibly TRBD1 or TRBD2 for D (5 bases each). Germline V gene data show CDR1 as SNHLY and CDR2 as FYNNEI. V was trimmed by 7 bases and J by 5 bases, leaving 17 bases between them. CDR3 length: 15 amino acids.

This clone was counted a few times. V is TRBV5-8 and J is TRBJ1-6; D is uncertain. CDR3 length equals 17 residues. The V gene's germline CDR1 is SGHTS and CDR2 YDEGEE. Between the trimmed V and J ends, which lost 0 bases and 5 bases, there was a span of 15 bases. The CDR3 spells CASSLGRLPSDNSPLHF. CDR3 sequence (DNA): TGTGCCAGCAGCTTGGGGCGGCTCCCCTCGGATAATTCACCCCTCCACTTT.

The chain uses TRBV10-3 and TRBJ1-5; D is perhaps TRBD1 (6 bases). Trimming pared 10 bases from V and 1 base from J, leaving 17 bases between. CDR3 length: 15 residues. Germline V gene lookup returns CDR1 ENHRY and CDR2 SYGVKD. The CDR3 loop is CATGLTGNSNQPQHF. The CDR3 DNA reads TGTGCCACAGGGTTAACAGGGAACAGCAATCAGCCCCAGCATTTT.

V usage is TRBV28 and J usage is TRBJ1-2, with no clear D. Germline assignment: CDR1 MDHEN and CDR2 SYDVKM. Trimming pared 2 bases from V and 8 bases from J, leaving 21 bases between. The CDR3 is 16 amino acids. CDR3 in DNA: TGTGCCAGCAGTTTACCGCAGGAGTCTATCCTATTCGGCTACACCTTC. Its translation is CASSLPQESILFGYTF.

The rearrangement links TRBV27 to TRBJ1-6; D gene uncertain. This CDR3 contains 13 residues. The V end lost 0 bases, the J end lost 8 bases, and 5 bases lay between the germline ends. Germline lookup yields CDR1 MNHEY and CDR2 SMNVEV (reference sequence). CDR3 sequence reads: CASSLSGDSPLHF. For the CDR3, the DNA is TGTGCCAGCAGTTTATCGGGAGATTCACCCCTCCACTTT.

This chain joins TRBV27 and TRBJ2-2; D gene unclear. The CDR3 has 14 amino acids. Trimming stripped 2 bases from V and 1 base from J, with 5 bases between. Germline assignment: CDR1 MNHEY and CDR2 SMNVEV (reference sequence). CDR3 nucleotides: TGTGCCAGCAGTTTAATGGGGAACACCGGGGAGCTGTTTTTT. It encodes CASSLMGNTGELFF.

This clone occurred once. J is TRBJ1-5 and V is TRBV7-8; a possible D gene is TRBD1 (6 bases). Trimming took 2 bases from V and 3 from J, leaving 11 bases between them. The length of the CDR3 is 15 residues. Germline loops: CDR1 SGHVS, CDR2 FQNEAQ. The CDR3 spells CASSLIWGANQPQHF. The CDR3 coding sequence is TGTGCCAGCAGCTTAATTTGGGGGGCCAATCAGCCCCAGCATTTT.

This clone was seen a handful of times. Other DNA sequences in the sample encode the same CDR3. This chain joins TRBV27 and TRBJ1-5; 10 bases match TRBD1. The CDR3 is made up of 15 amino acids. Trimming at V came to 6 bases and at J to 2 bases, leaving 4 bases not matched to a gene. Germline V gene data show CDR1 as MNHEY and CDR2 as SMNVEV (reference sequence). In DNA, the CDR3 is TGTGCCAGCAGCTCCGGGACAGGGGGCAATCAGCCCCAGCATTTT. Its protein is CASSSGTGGNQPQHF.